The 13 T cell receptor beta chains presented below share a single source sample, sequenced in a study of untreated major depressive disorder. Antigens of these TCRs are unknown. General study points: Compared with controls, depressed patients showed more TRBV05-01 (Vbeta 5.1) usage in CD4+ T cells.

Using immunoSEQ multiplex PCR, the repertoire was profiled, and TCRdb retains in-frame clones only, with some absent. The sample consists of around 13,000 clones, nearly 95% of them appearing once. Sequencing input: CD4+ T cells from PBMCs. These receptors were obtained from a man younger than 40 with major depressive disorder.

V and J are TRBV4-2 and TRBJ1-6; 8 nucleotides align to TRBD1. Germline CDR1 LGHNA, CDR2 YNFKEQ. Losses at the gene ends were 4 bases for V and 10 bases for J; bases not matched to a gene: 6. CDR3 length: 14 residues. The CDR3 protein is CASSLQGARSPLHF. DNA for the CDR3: TGTGCCAGCAGCCTCCAGGGGGCACGGTCACCCCTCCACTTT.

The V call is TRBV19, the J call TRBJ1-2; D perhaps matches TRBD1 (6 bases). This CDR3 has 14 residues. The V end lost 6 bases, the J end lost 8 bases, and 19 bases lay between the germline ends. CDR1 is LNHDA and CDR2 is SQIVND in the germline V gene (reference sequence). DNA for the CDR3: TGTGCCAGTAGCGACTCGGGCAGGGGAGGAGGCTACACCTTC. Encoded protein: CASSDSGRGGGYTF.

The CDR3 DNA reads as TGTGCCACCGAACAATATGCCGGGGGCACTGAAGCTTTCTTT. It translates to CATEQYAGGTEAFF. The chain carries TRBV2 and TRBJ1-1, with D tentatively TRBD1 (5 bases). Germline CDR1 is SNHLY and CDR2 is FYNNEI. With 10 bases removed from V and 4 bases from J, the gap between germline ends came to 19 bases. The CDR3 contains 14 residues.

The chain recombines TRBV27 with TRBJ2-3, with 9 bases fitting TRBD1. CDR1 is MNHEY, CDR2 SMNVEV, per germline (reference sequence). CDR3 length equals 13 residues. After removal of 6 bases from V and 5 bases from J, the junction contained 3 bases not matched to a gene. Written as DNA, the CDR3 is TGTGCCAGCAGCTCGGGACAGGGAGATACGCAGTATTTT. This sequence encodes CASSSGQGDTQYF.

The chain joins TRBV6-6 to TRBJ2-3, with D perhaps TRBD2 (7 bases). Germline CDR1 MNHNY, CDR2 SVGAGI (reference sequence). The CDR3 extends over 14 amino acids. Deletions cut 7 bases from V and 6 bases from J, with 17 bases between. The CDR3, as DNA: TGTGCCAGCATAGATCGGGGGGCGACGGATACGCAGTATTTT. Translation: CASIDRGATDTQYF.

The CDR3 nucleotides read TGTGCCAGTAGTAGCCGCAGGGCGGGGGGGTACAATGAGCAGTTCTTC. Translated: CASSSRRAGGYNEQFF. The chain couples TRBV19 to TRBJ2-1; 9 bases fit TRBD2. The CDR3 runs 16 residues. The germline gives CDR1 LNHDA, CDR2 SQIVND (reference sequence). Trimming took 4 bases from V and 4 from J; bases not matched to a gene: 8.

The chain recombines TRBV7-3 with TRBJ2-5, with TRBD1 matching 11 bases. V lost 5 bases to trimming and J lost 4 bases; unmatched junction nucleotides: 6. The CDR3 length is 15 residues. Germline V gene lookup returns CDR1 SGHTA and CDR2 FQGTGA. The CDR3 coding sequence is TGTGCCAGCAGCCGGGACAGGGGGTCAGGAGAGACCCAGTACTTC. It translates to CASSRDRGSGETQYF.

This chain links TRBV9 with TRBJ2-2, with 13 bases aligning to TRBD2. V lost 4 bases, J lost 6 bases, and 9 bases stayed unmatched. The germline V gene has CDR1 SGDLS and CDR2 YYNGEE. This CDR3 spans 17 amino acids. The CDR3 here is CASSLRLAGGLAGELFF. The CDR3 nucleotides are TGTGCCAGCAGCCTCAGACTAGCGGGGGGCTTAGCCGGGGAGCTGTTTTTT.

DNA of the CDR3: TGTGCCAGCAGTCCTCCGGGACAGGAAGGTTTCGAGCAGTACTTC. Its translation is CASSPPGQEGFEQYF. The chain links TRBV2 to TRBJ2-7, with TRBD1 identical over 8 bases. The germline V gene has CDR1 SNHLY and CDR2 FYNNEI. The CDR3 is 15 amino acids. Unmatched junction bases numbered 12, after V lost 5 bases and J lost 6 bases. Filled out from reference TRBV2 and TRBJ2-7, the complete variable domain reads EPEVTQTPSHQVTQMGQEVILRCVPISNHLYFYWYRQILGQKVEFLVSFYNNEISEKSEIFDDQFSVERPDGSNFTLKIRSTKLEDSAMYFCASSPPGQEGFEQYFGPGTRLTVT.

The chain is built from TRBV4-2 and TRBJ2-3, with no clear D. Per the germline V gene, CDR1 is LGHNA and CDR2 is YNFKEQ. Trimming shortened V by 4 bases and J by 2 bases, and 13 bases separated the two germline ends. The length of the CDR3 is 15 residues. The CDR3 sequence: CASSRVPGSTDTQYF. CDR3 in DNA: TGTGCCAGCAGCCGAGTACCGGGCTCCACAGATACGCAGTATTTT.

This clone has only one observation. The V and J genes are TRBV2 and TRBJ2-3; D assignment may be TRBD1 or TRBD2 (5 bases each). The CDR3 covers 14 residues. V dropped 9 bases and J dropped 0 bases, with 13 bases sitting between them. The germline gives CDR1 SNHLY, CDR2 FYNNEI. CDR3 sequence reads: CASRQRISTDTQYF. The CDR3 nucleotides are TGTGCCAGTAGACAGCGGATTAGCACAGATACGCAGTATTTT.

DNA for the CDR3: TGTGCCAGCAGTCCAGGGACAGGGGGGTACGGAAACACCATATATTTT. Encoded protein: CASSPGTGGYGNTIYF. V is TRBV6-6 and J is TRBJ1-3; the match to TRBD1 covers 11 bases. Trimming took 5 bases from V and 4 from J; bases not matched to a gene: 7. Germline loops: CDR1 MNHNY, CDR2 SVGAGI (reference sequence). This CDR3 contains 16 residues.

The CDR3 is CASSQAKTGFYEQYF. DNA of the CDR3: TGTGCCAGCAGCCAGGCCAAGACAGGGTTCTACGAGCAGTACTTC. The chain employs TRBV14 and TRBJ2-7; TRBD1 matches at 7 bases. The CDR3 contains 15 residues. Germline V gives CDR1 SGHDN, CDR2 FVKESK. After removal of 3 bases from V and 3 bases from J, the junction contained 8 bases not matched to a gene.